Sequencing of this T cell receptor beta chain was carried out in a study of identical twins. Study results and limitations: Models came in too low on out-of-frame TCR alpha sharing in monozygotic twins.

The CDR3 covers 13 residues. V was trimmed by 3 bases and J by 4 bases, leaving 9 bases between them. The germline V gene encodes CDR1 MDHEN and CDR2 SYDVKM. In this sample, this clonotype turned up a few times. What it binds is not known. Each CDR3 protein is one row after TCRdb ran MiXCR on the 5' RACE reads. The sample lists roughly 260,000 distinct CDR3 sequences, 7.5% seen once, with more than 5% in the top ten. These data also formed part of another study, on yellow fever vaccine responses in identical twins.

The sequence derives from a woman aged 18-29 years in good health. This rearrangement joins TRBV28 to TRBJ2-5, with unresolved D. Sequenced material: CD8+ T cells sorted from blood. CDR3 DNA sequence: TGTGCCAGCAGTTTCTCTCTTTCAGAGACCCAGTACTTC. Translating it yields CASSFSLSETQYF.